This is a list of T cell receptor beta chains from one sample in a study of cytomegalovirus exposure and HLA in healthy donors. Using immunoSEQ multiplex PCR, the repertoire was profiled, and TCRdb retains in-frame clones only, with some absent. The sample holds some 180,000 clones, around 74% seen once. Sequencing was performed on PBMCs. The source of these receptors is a male donor in good health and CMV-seronegative. Each CDR3 is given with its conserved first and last residue. The order of the fields is J gene, D gene, V gene, clone size, CDR3 protein, CDR3 DNA. A D gene is named only where the DNA matches it firmly. The size field is filled for only some rows; it gives once, few, many or a size class.

j_call: TRBJ1-2; d_call: TRBD1; v_call: TRBV28; clone_size: few; cdr3_aa: CASSLPLGQKTNYGYTF; cdr3_nt: TGTGCCAGCAGCTTGCCGCTGGGACAGAAGACTAACTATGGCTACACCTTC
j_call: TRBJ2-1; d_call: TRBD2; v_call: TRBV30; clone_size: NA; cdr3_aa: CAWSPGLAGRNEQFF; cdr3_nt: TGTGCCTGGAGTCCGGGACTAGCGGGACGTAATGAGCAGTTCTTC
j_call: TRBJ2-6; d_call: NA; v_call: TRBV7-8; clone_size: few; cdr3_aa: CASSLFGETGANVLTF; cdr3_nt: TGTGCCAGCAGCTTATTTGGAGAGACTGGGGCCAACGTCCTGACTTTC
j_call: TRBJ1-2; d_call: NA; v_call: TRBV7-3; clone_size: NA; cdr3_aa: CASSQGSRLYGYTF; cdr3_nt: TGTGCCAGCAGCCAAGGATCCAGGCTCTATGGCTACACCTTC
j_call: TRBJ2-7; d_call: NA; v_call: TRBV7-3; clone_size: NA; cdr3_aa: CASSLQRASYEQYF; cdr3_nt: TGTGCCAGCAGCTTACAGCGGGCCTCCTACGAGCAGTACTTC
j_call: TRBJ2-1; d_call: NA; v_call: TRBV19; clone_size: few; cdr3_aa: CASSLGQSSYNEQFF; cdr3_nt: TGTGCCAGTAGCCTTGGACAGAGCTCCTACAATGAGCAGTTCTTC
j_call: TRBJ1-1; d_call: TRBD1; v_call: TRBV5-4; clone_size: NA; cdr3_aa: CASSLTGGNTEAFF; cdr3_nt: TGTGCCAGCAGCCTGACAGGGGGAAACACTGAAGCTTTCTTT
j_call: TRBJ1-3; d_call: NA; v_call: TRBV29-1; clone_size: NA; cdr3_aa: CSVVVGAGNTIYF; cdr3_nt: TGCAGCGTTGTGGTAGGGGCTGGAAACACCATATATTTT
j_call: TRBJ2-5; d_call: NA; v_call: TRBV7-9; clone_size: NA; cdr3_aa: CASSLGGQTYQETQYF; cdr3_nt: TGTGCCAGCAGCTTGGGGGGACAGACGTACCAAGAGACCCAGTACTTC
j_call: TRBJ2-7; d_call: NA; v_call: TRBV5-1; clone_size: NA; cdr3_aa: CASREPSAEQYF; cdr3_nt: TGCGCCAGCAGGGAGCCTTCTGCCGAGCAGTACTTC
j_call: TRBJ1-1; d_call: NA; v_call: TRBV6-5; clone_size: NA; cdr3_aa: CASSYGRENTEAFF; cdr3_nt: TGTGCCAGCAGTTACGGCAGGGAGAACACTGAAGCTTTCTTT
j_call: TRBJ1-5; d_call: NA; v_call: TRBV28; clone_size: NA; cdr3_aa: CASREASNQPQHF; cdr3_nt: TGTGCCAGCCGTGAGGCGAGCAATCAGCCCCAGCATTTT
j_call: TRBJ1-5; d_call: NA; v_call: TRBV12-5; clone_size: NA; cdr3_aa: CASGLVPRQRNQPQHF; cdr3_nt: TGTGCTAGTGGTTTGGTCCCCCGACAGAGGAATCAGCCCCAGCATTTT
j_call: TRBJ2-1; d_call: NA; v_call: TRBV30; clone_size: NA; cdr3_aa: CAWTQAYNEQFF; cdr3_nt: TGTGCCTGGACGCAGGCCTACAATGAGCAGTTCTTC
j_call: TRBJ2-1; d_call: NA; v_call: TRBV28; clone_size: NA; cdr3_aa: CASSFRNEQFF; cdr3_nt: TGTGCCAGCAGTTTTAGAAATGAGCAGTTCTTC
j_call: TRBJ1-6; d_call: NA; v_call: TRBV30; clone_size: NA; cdr3_aa: CAWSLGGSNSPLHF; cdr3_nt: TGTGCCTGGAGCCTTGGGGGGTCTAATTCACCCCTCCACTTT
j_call: TRBJ2-1; d_call: TRBD2; v_call: TRBV25-1; clone_size: NA; cdr3_aa: CASRGGDEQLF; cdr3_nt: TGTGCCAGCCGGGGGGGGGATGAGCAGCTCTTC
j_call: TRBJ1-5; d_call: TRBD1; v_call: TRBV7-6; clone_size: NA; cdr3_aa: CASSAYGGQGGNQPQHF; cdr3_nt: TGTGCCAGCAGCGCTTATGGGGGACAGGGCGGCAATCAGCCCCAGCATTTT
j_call: TRBJ2-2; d_call: NA; v_call: TRBV28; clone_size: NA; cdr3_aa: CASSAANTGELFF; cdr3_nt: TGTGCCAGCAGTGCAGCGAACACCGGGGAGCTGTTTTTT
j_call: TRBJ1-1; d_call: NA; v_call: TRBV7-9; clone_size: few; cdr3_aa: CASSLGSLMGEVAFF; cdr3_nt: TGTGCCAGCAGCTTAGGGTCTTTAATGGGCGAAGTGGCTTTCTTT
j_call: TRBJ1-1; d_call: TRBD1; v_call: TRBV5-1; clone_size: NA; cdr3_aa: CASSEGQAVEAFF; cdr3_nt: TGCGCCAGCAGCGAGGGACAGGCGGTTGAAGCTTTCTTT
j_call: TRBJ2-3; d_call: TRBD1; v_call: TRBV30; clone_size: NA; cdr3_aa: CATTGTGVENTQYF; cdr3_nt: TGTGCGACCACAGGGACAGGGGTGGAAAATACGCAGTATTTT
j_call: TRBJ1-2; d_call: TRBD1; v_call: TRBV28; clone_size: NA; cdr3_aa: CASRLGQSYGYTF; cdr3_nt: TGTGCCAGCAGATTGGGACAGTCCTATGGCTACACCTTC
j_call: TRBJ2-5; d_call: TRBD2; v_call: TRBV6-5; clone_size: NA; cdr3_aa: CASSMTGTSVETQYF; cdr3_nt: TGTGCCAGCAGTATGACAGGGACTAGCGTCGAGACCCAGTACTTC
j_call: TRBJ2-3; d_call: NA; v_call: TRBV6-1; clone_size: NA; cdr3_aa: CASSDYNTDTQYF; cdr3_nt: TGTGCCAGCAGCGACTATAACACAGATACGCAGTATTTT
j_call: TRBJ2-3; d_call: NA; v_call: TRBV10-2; clone_size: few; cdr3_aa: CASSDAASTDTQYF; cdr3_nt: TGCGCCAGCAGTGATGCGGCTAGCACAGATACGCAGTATTTT
j_call: TRBJ2-1; d_call: NA; v_call: TRBV30; clone_size: NA; cdr3_aa: CASTSSYNEQFF; cdr3_nt: TGTGCGTCGACAAGCTCCTACAATGAGCAGTTCTTC
j_call: TRBJ2-5; d_call: TRBD2; v_call: TRBV10-3; clone_size: NA; cdr3_aa: CAISLAGGQETQYF; cdr3_nt: TGTGCCATCAGTTTAGCGGGGGGTCAAGAGACCCAGTACTTC